These T cell receptor beta chains were read from a single sample in a study of sequential checkpoint blockade in melanoma. Assay used: immunoSEQ multiplex PCR; TCRdb lists only in-frame clones, some missing. The repertoire holds fewer than 25,000 clones, 65% to 90% seen once, with around 25% in the top ten. The sequences come from CD8+ T cells sorted from blood (inferred from file names), collected from a patient given nivolumab and ipilimumab in sequence. These receptors all come from a human donor with melanoma. CDR3s include the opening cysteine and the closing phenylalanine or tryptophan. A D gene is named only where the DNA matches it firmly. The listing skips clone size in some rows; elsewhere it reads once, few, many or a size class.

d_call	clone_size	v_call	j_call	cdr3_aa	cdr3_nt
TRBD1	-	TRBV4-3	TRBJ1-4	CASSQDWDRGAKLFF	TGCGCCAGCAGCCAAGATTGGGACAGGGGAGCCAAACTGTTTTTT
-	once	TRBV6-5	TRBJ1-1	CASSLVQGITEAFF	TGTGCCAGCAGTCTCGTCCAGGGTATTACTGAAGCTTTCTTT
TRBD1	-	TRBV5-6	TRBJ1-2	CASSPGTAQWVDGYTF	TGTGCCAGCAGCCCGGGGACAGCCCAGTGGGTTGATGGCTACACCTTC
-	-	TRBV28	TRBJ2-7	CASTRGHTTYEQYF	TGTGCCAGCACGAGGGGACATACAACCTACGAGCAGTACTTC
-	-	TRBV27	TRBJ2-3	CASSSSRWDTQYF	TGTGCCAGCAGTTCTTCCCGGTGGGATACGCAGTATTTT
TRBD2	-	TRBV4-2	TRBJ2-2	CASSQGTSGSGTGELFF	TGTGCCAGCAGCCAAGGGACTAGCGGGAGCGGTACCGGGGAGCTGTTTTTT
-	-	TRBV29-1	TRBJ2-7	CSVEGVAGSYEQYF	TGCAGCGTTGAAGGGGTGGCGGGGTCCTACGAGCAGTACTTC
-	few	TRBV5-4	TRBJ2-4	CASSLTSWNIQYF	TGTGCCAGCAGCTTGACTAGCTGGAACATTCAGTACTTC
-	-	TRBV27	TRBJ1-1	CASSLSKAGANTEAFF	TGTGCCAGCAGTTTATCGAAGGCAGGGGCAAACACTGAAGCTTTCTTT
-	-	TRBV27	TRBJ2-1	CASGREYFNEQFF	TGTGCCTCCGGTCGGGAGTACTTCAATGAGCAGTTCTTC
-	-	TRBV6-5	TRBJ2-7	CASRGQGLEQYF	TGTGCCAGCAGAGGCCAGGGCCTCGAGCAGTACTTC
TRBD1	once	TRBV7-8	TRBJ1-5	CASSFGTGGSNQPQHF	TGTGCCAGCAGCTTCGGGACAGGGGGTAGCAATCAGCCCCAGCATTTT
TRBD1	-	TRBV10-3	TRBJ2-7	CASSTGQTYSYEQYF	TGTGCCAGCAGCACGGGACAGACCTACTCCTACGAGCAGTACTTC
-	once	TRBV27	TRBJ2-1	CASSLLQRYNEQFF	TGTGCCAGCAGTTTATTACAGAGATACAATGAGCAGTTCTTC
TRBD2	-	TRBV11-2	TRBJ2-5	CASSLSGAQYF	TGTGCCAGCAGCTTGAGCGGGGCCCAGTACTTC
-	-	TRBV21-1	TRBJ2-7	CASSQKTEHYEQYF	TGTGCCAGCAGCCAAAAGACAGAACACTACGAGCAGTACTTC
-	-	TRBV2	TRBJ1-4	CASSDLGILEKLFF	TGTGCCAGCAGTGATCTCGGGATTTTAGAAAAACTGTTTTTT
-	-	TRBV6-6	TRBJ1-5	CASRLTGLNQPQHF	TGTGCCAGCAGACTTACAGGGTTAAATCAGCCCCAGCATTTT
TRBD2	medium-sized	TRBV5-4	TRBJ2-5	CASSFGLAGAETQYF	TGTGCCAGCAGCTTCGGACTAGCGGGGGCCGAGACCCAGTACTTC
-	-	TRBV28	TRBJ2-7	CASSLEGGTYEQYF	TGTGCCAGCAGTTTGGAAGGCGGGACCTACGAGCAGTACTTC
TRBD1	once	TRBV28	TRBJ2-2	CASSLGTGPAGELFF	TGTGCCAGCAGTTTGGGGACAGGGCCCGCCGGGGAGCTGTTTTTT
TRBD1	-	TRBV14	TRBJ2-2	CASSPTGGNTGELFF	TGTGCCAGCAGCCCGACAGGGGGCAACACCGGGGAGCTGTTTTTT
-	-	TRBV28	TRBJ2-7	CASSTPQGGVYEQYF	TGTGCCAGCAGTACACCACAGGGGGGGGTCTACGAGCAGTACTTC
TRBD1	-	TRBV29-1	TRBJ2-7	CSVGTGEGYEQYF	TGCAGCGTTGGGACAGGGGAAGGGTACGAGCAGTACTTC
-	-	TRBV5-1	TRBJ2-5	CASSLNIGGANQETQYF	TGCGCCAGCAGCTTGAATATAGGGGGGGCGAACCAAGAGACCCAGTACTTC
-	-	TRBV18	TRBJ2-7	CASSPQGSYEQYF	TGTGCCAGCTCACCGCAGGGCTCCTACGAGCAGTACTTC
TRBD1	-	TRBV27	TRBJ2-1	CASSLGQGLNNEQFF	TGTGCCAGCAGTCTCGGACAGGGATTAAACAATGAGCAGTTCTTC
-	once	TRBV10-1	TRBJ1-1	CASSNRAMWVNTEAFF	TGCGCCAGCAGTAATCGAGCGATGTGGGTGAACACTGAAGCTTTCTTT
-	-	TRBV4-1	TRBJ2-1	CASSQVVQGLNEQFF	TGCGCCAGCAGCCAAGTAGTACAGGGCCTCAATGAGCAGTTCTTC
-	-	TRBV12-5	TRBJ1-4	CASGPRRTREANEKLFF	TGTGCTAGTGGTCCCCGTAGGACACGCGAGGCTAATGAAAAACTGTTTTTT
-	-	TRBV5-6	TRBJ2-7	CASSLTDLTYEQYF	TGTGCCAGCAGCTTGACAGACCTAACCTACGAGCAGTACTTC
-	-	TRBV19	TRBJ2-1	CATRPARYSYNEQFF	TGTGCCACCAGGCCCGCCCGATACTCCTACAATGAGCAGTTCTTC
TRBD1	once	TRBV19	TRBJ2-1	CASRTGVHEQFF	TGTGCCAGTCGTACAGGGGTGCATGAGCAGTTCTTC
-	-	TRBV20-1	TRBJ1-1	CSAWGGTEAFF	TGCAGTGCTTGGGGGGGCACTGAAGCTTTCTTT
-	once	TRBV7-2	TRBJ2-7	CASSLPEGWYEQYF	TGTGCCAGCAGCTTACCCGAGGGTTGGTACGAGCAGTACTTC
TRBD2	-	TRBV2	TRBJ2-1	CASNLLAGVGNNEQFF	TGTGCCAGCAATCTACTAGCGGGAGTAGGTAACAATGAGCAGTTCTTC
-	-	TRBV28	TRBJ1-2	CASRETGTNYGYTF	TGTGCCAGCAGGGAAACAGGCACTAACTATGGCTACACCTTC
-	-	TRBV4-1	TRBJ2-7	CASSRHRSSYEQYF	TGCGCCAGCAGCCGACATCGTAGCTCCTACGAGCAGTACTTC
TRBD1	few	TRBV4-1	TRBJ2-7	CASSLDRGDEQYF	TGCGCCAGCAGCCTGGACAGGGGCGACGAGCAGTACTTC
TRBD2	-	TRBV7-9	TRBJ2-1	CASSGRGLAGPREQFF	TGTGCCAGCAGCGGAAGGGGACTAGCGGGTCCACGTGAGCAGTTCTTC
-	-	TRBV28	TRBJ1-6	CASTQWGPGSPLHF	TGTGCCAGCACCCAATGGGGGCCTGGGTCACCCCTCCACTTT
TRBD1	-	TRBV27	TRBJ1-3	CASSLQGAMDTIYF	TGTGCCAGCAGTTTACAGGGGGCTATGGACACCATATATTTT
TRBD2	-	TRBV27	TRBJ2-3	CASTLSGGALDTQYF	TGTGCCAGCACCCTAAGCGGGGGGGCCTTAGATACGCAGTATTTT
-	-	TRBV28	TRBJ1-5	CASSGRGYDQPQHF	TGTGCCAGCAGTGGCAGGGGATATGATCAGCCCCAGCATTTT
-	-	TRBV11-2	TRBJ2-1	CASSLDMASSSYNEQFF	TGTGCCAGCAGCTTAGATATGGCCTCAAGCTCCTACAATGAGCAGTTCTTC
-	-	TRBV7-6	TRBJ1-3	CASSLVGGAGNTIYF	TGTGCCAGCAGCTTAGTAGGGGGGGCAGGAAACACCATATATTTT
TRBD2	-	TRBV27	TRBJ2-7	CASSLRAGGLYEQYF	TGTGCCAGCAGTTTAAGGGCGGGGGGCCTCTACGAGCAGTACTTC